The following is a T cell receptor (beta chain) sequence with its context. Only in-frame clones appear in the TCRdb table, and some are missing; sequencing was by immunoSEQ multiplex PCR. This repertoire shows under 35,000 clones, approximately 84% found once; its top ten account for 30% to 35%. The data stem from a study of radiation and T cells in renal cell carcinoma. Time point of the sample: blood 4 weeks post-SBRT, at nephrectomy. Treatment given: 15 Gy SBRT to primary tumor, nephrectomy 4 weeks later. Nephrectomy followed 15 Gy stereotactic body radiation by 4 weeks. Serial blood draws occurred at baseline and 2 and 4 weeks post-SBRT. This renal cell carcinoma was of the clear cell type. The CDR3 is made up of 13 amino acids. Germline V gene data show CDR1 as MGHDK and CDR2 as SYGVNS. The junction had 5 bases not matched to a gene; V was cut back by 4 bases and J by 5 bases.

This receptor was obtained from a man in his sixties with renal cell carcinoma. The source was blood, collected from a patient whose treatment included radiotherapy and nephrectomy. The chain joins TRBV25-1 to TRBJ2-7; TRBD1 agrees at 7 bases. The CDR3 sequence is CASSGDSRDEQYF. CDR3 nucleotides: TGTGCCAGCAGTGGGGACAGTAGAGACGAGCAGTACTTC.